The 15 T cell receptor beta chains below all came from one sample that was sequenced in a study of CD8 T cells in ankylosing spondylitis. Findings and caveats of the study: Typical of ankylosing spondylitis blood, it appeared, was a TCR beta motif of eight highly homologous variants.

TCRdb re-called the 5' RACE reads with MiXCR, one entry per CDR3 protein. The sample records hundreds of thousands of distinct CDR3 sequences, over 9.5% being singletons. Their cognate antigens are unknown. Sequenced sample: blood, either unsorted or a sorted T cell fraction (not recorded which). All receptors come from a male donor with ankylosing spondylitis.

The chain employs TRBV7-9 and TRBJ1-1; tentative D call: TRBD1 (5 bases). Trimming took 3 bases from V and 0 from J, leaving 14 bases between them. Looked up from germline, CDR1 is SEHNR and CDR2 is FQNEAQ (reference sequence). The CDR3 has 16 amino acids. The CDR3 DNA is TGTGCCAGCAGCTTTGGGGCCGCCAACTTGAACACTGAAGCTTTCTTT. It specifies CASSFGAANLNTEAFF.

This clonotype has only a few counts. The genes are TRBV27 and TRBJ2-7, with 11 bases matching TRBD1. The ends lost 5 bases at V and 3 bases at J; junction bases unmatched: 9. The CDR3 has 16 residues. Germline V CDR1 and CDR2: MNHEY, SMNVEV (reference sequence). The CDR3 protein is CASSPIGTGGIYEQYF. The CDR3 region has the DNA TGTGCCAGCAGTCCGATTGGGACAGGGGGGATCTACGAGCAGTACTTC.

This clonotype occurred many times. This chain uses TRBV5-1 with TRBJ1-3, with D uncertain. Germline V gives CDR1 SGHRS, CDR2 YFSETQ. With 4 bases removed from V and 0 bases from J, the gap between germline ends came to 14 bases. The CDR3 totals 16 residues. The CDR3 is CASSPIGRTSGNTIYF. The CDR3 coding sequence is TGCGCCAGCAGCCCAATAGGACGGACCTCTGGAAACACCATATATTTT.

For this clonotype: One junction end disagrees with the germline gene, perhaps due to a read error. The rearrangement uses TRBV20-1 and TRBJ2-5; 11 nucleotides align to TRBD2. Germline V gives CDR1 DFQATT, CDR2 SNEGSKA (reference sequence). The CDR3 consists of 17 residues. The DNA for the CDR3 is TGCTGTGCTAGACTACTAACTAGCGGGGGACGAACAGAGACCCAGTACTTC. It encodes CCARLLTSGGRTETQYF.

The V and J genes are TRBV5-1 and TRBJ2-1; tentatively, D is TRBD1 or TRBD2 (5 bases each). CDR1 and CDR2 from the germline V gene are SGHRS and YFSETQ. The CDR3 has 13 residues. Trimming removed 5 bases from V and 9 bases from J, with 15 bases in between. The CDR3 spells CASRRGAGIEQFF. DNA for the CDR3: TGCGCCAGCAGGAGGGGCGCGGGTATTGAGCAGTTCTTC.

The table lists this clonotype with many counts. The CDR3, as DNA: TGTGCCAGCAGTACTCGGCGGGTCAGGGTCAGGTCCTACAATGAGCAGTTCTTC. Protein sequence: CASSTRRVRVRSYNEQFF. This chain uses TRBV28 with TRBJ2-1, with D perhaps being TRBD1 or TRBD2 (5 bases each). Germline CDR1 and CDR2: MDHEN and SYDVKM. The V end was cut by 5 bases, the J end by 1 base, with 21 bases between. The CDR3 consists of 18 residues.

This rearrangement joins TRBV6-1 to TRBJ1-2, with D perhaps matching TRBD1 (5 bases). CDR3 size: 16 residues. From germline, CDR1 is MNHNS and CDR2 SASEGT. Trimming took off 2 bases at V and 4 bases at J, with 17 bases between the two ends. CDR3 region: CASSEREAGPGYGYTF. The DNA for the CDR3 is TGTGCCAGCAGTGAACGAGAGGCGGGGCCTGGCTATGGCTACACCTTC.

The table lists this clonotype with many counts. The rearrangement links TRBV20-1 to TRBJ2-3; possible D gene TRBD2, 5 bases. Germline-derived CDR1 and CDR2 are DFQATT and SNEGSKA (reference sequence). With 5 bases removed from V and 0 bases from J, the gap between germline ends came to 15 bases. The CDR3 runs 15 residues. The CDR3 nucleotides read TGCAGTGCTCCCGCAGGAGCGGACAGCACAGATACGCAGTATTTT. It is translated as CSAPAGADSTDTQYF.

Only a few counts were recorded for this clonotype. The CDR3 DNA reads TGCGCCAGCAGCTCGACAGGGGGCGCAGAGACCCAGTACTTC. This translates into CASSSTGGAETQYF. This rearrangement joins TRBV5-1 to TRBJ2-5; 10 bases match TRBD1. The CDR3 totals 14 residues. Germline CDR1 is SGHRS and CDR2 is YFSETQ. V dropped 3 bases and J dropped 4; count of bases not matched to a gene: 3.

This clonotype occurred a few times. The chain links TRBV20-1 to TRBJ2-7; TRBD1 matches 7 bases. CDR1 and CDR2 from the germline V gene are DFQATT and SNEGSKA (reference sequence). V dropped 5 bases and J dropped 1; count of bases not matched to a gene: 2. This CDR3 contains 12 residues. CDR3 nucleotides: TGCAGTGCTGTGACAGGGTCCTACGAGCAGTACTTC. It yields the protein CSAVTGSYEQYF.

In its sample, this clonotype was seen many times. The V and J genes are TRBV20-1 and TRBJ2-1, with TRBD2 identical over 7 bases. The CDR3 consists of 15 residues. The germline CDR1 and CDR2 sequences are DFQATT and SNEGSKA (reference sequence). V lost 3 bases to trimming and J lost 0 bases; unmatched junction nucleotides: 5. Here the CDR3 DNA reads TGCAGTGCTAGTGCGGGGGTGAGCTCCTACAATGAGCAGTTCTTC. Amino acids: CSASAGVSSYNEQFF.

This clonotype was detected many times. V usage is TRBV4-3 and J usage is TRBJ1-1, with D unresolved. Trimming pared 3 bases from V and 5 bases from J, leaving 13 bases between. The V gene's germline CDR1 is LGHNA and CDR2 YSLEER. The CDR3 loop spans 14 amino acids. CDR3 DNA: TGCGCCAGCAGCCATGAACAGACGCCGACTGAAGCTTTCTTT. Protein sequence: CASSHEQTPTEAFF.

This clonotype turned up a few times. The chain is built from TRBV7-2 and TRBJ1-2, with D maybe TRBD1 (5 bases). Germline loops: CDR1 SGHTA, CDR2 FQGNSA. Between the trimmed V and J ends, which lost 5 bases and 12 bases, there was a span of 19 bases. The CDR3 runs 13 residues. The CDR3 loop reads CASSEAGGRVHTF. Written as DNA, the CDR3 is TGTGCCAGCAGCGAGGCTGGGGGAAGGGTGCACACCTTC.

The chain employs TRBV11-1 and TRBJ1-1, with 7 bases matching TRBD1. The V and J ends lost 4 bases and 0 bases, in that order; junction bases with no gene match: 8. The CDR3 has 16 residues. From germline, CDR1 is SGHAT and CDR2 FQDESV (reference sequence). As DNA, the CDR3 is TGTGCCAGCAGCTCCCGGACAGGAGCGTTGAACACTGAAGCTTTCTTT. Amino acid sequence: CASSSRTGALNTEAFF.

This clonotype appeared a few times. The chain links TRBV18 to TRBJ1-1; 10 positions match TRBD1. The trim removed 1 base at V and 2 bases at J, leaving 10 bases unmatched. The CDR3 is 18 amino acids. Germline V lookup: CDR1 KGHSH, CDR2 LQKENI. In nucleotides, the CDR3 is TGTGCCAGCTCACCACAACGACAGGGGGCAGGGGCTAACACTGAAGCTTTCTTT. This gives the protein CASSPQRQGAGANTEAFF.